The 9 T cell receptor beta chains below all came from one sample that was sequenced in a study of T-cell reconstitution after alpha-beta-depleted transplantation in children. The TCRbeta library incorporated unique molecular identifiers. TCRdb reprocessed the PCR reads with MiXCR, giving one entry per CDR3 protein. The sample records 550,000 to 800,000 distinct CDR3 sequences, over 10% being singletons. The starting material was PBMCs, obtained before TCRalphabeta/CD19-depleted stem cell transplant. All receptors derive from a girl aged 2 to 9 with congenital amegakaryocytic thrombocytopenia, due to receive a stem cell transplant.

The chain recombines TRBV19 with TRBJ2-1; D is possibly TRBD1 (6 bases). Germline CDR1 reads LNHDA; CDR2 reads SQIVND (reference sequence). V was cut by 1 base and J by 7 bases, with 11 bases left in between. The CDR3 has 14 residues. CDR3 sequence (DNA): TGTGCCAGTAGTATAGGGGACACCCCAAATGAGCAGTTCTTC. It codes for CASSIGDTPNEQFF.

This clonotype was detected a few times. The chain uses TRBV4-1 and TRBJ2-7, with 9 bases identical to TRBD2. Germline CDR1 and CDR2: MGHRA and YSYEKL. The CDR3 length is 17 residues. Losses at the gene ends were 4 bases for V and 5 bases for J; bases not matched to a gene: 15. The CDR3: CASSPKGFKREADEQYF. The CDR3 DNA reads as TGCGCCAGCAGCCCTAAAGGTTTTAAGCGGGAGGCAGACGAGCAGTACTTC.

This clonotype was detected many times. The chain uses TRBV7-2 and TRBJ2-1, with a weak D call TRBD2 (5 bases). The V end lost 6 bases, the J end lost 9 bases, and 15 bases lay between the germline ends. Germline CDR1 and CDR2: SGHTA and FQGNSA. CDR3 length: 13 residues. As DNA, the CDR3 is TGTGCCAGCAGTTTATCACTAGAGTTTGAGCAGTTCTTC. This codes for CASSLSLEFEQFF.

The V gene is TRBV15, the J gene TRBJ2-3; 12 positions agree with TRBD2. The ends lost 0 bases at V and 4 bases at J; junction bases unmatched: 11. The CDR3 covers 19 residues. Germline lookup yields CDR1 LNHNV and CDR2 YYDKDF (reference sequence). The CDR3, as DNA: TGTGCCACCAGCAGAGACCCACCCCTTCTAGCGGGAGGGCCAGATACGCAGTATTTT. It codes for CATSRDPPLLAGGPDTQYF.

This clonotype was recorded many times. V usage is TRBV20-1 and J usage is TRBJ1-2; D remains ambiguous. Trimming removed 0 bases from V and 7 bases from J, with 0 bases in between. The CDR3 runs 9 residues. The germline V gene has CDR1 DFQATT and CDR2 SNEGSKA (reference sequence). The CDR3 coding sequence is TGCAGTGCTAGAGATGGCTACACCTTC. The encoded protein is CSARDGYTF.

This clonotype occurred many times. The V call is TRBV20-1, the J call TRBJ2-7; unclear D gene. The CDR3 is 14 amino acids. The V gene lost 5 bases and the J gene lost 2 bases, with 16 bases spanning the gap. The germline gives CDR1 DFQATT, CDR2 SNEGSKA (reference sequence). The CDR3 bases are TGCAGTGCTGCATCCGGAGAAGGGACCTACGAGCAGTACTTC. Its translation: CSAASGEGTYEQYF.

This clonotype was counted between two and nine times. V is TRBV3-1 and J is TRBJ2-3, with 9 bases that match TRBD1. CDR1 and CDR2 from the germline V gene are LGHDT and YNNKEL (reference sequence). The CDR3 covers 14 residues. V was pared by 4 bases and J by 6 bases, with 5 bases of the junction left unmatched. CDR3 sequence: CASSLGQGWDTQYF. The CDR3 bases are TGTGCCAGCAGCCTCGGACAGGGGTGGGATACGCAGTATTTT.

There are many counts of this clonotype. The chain recombines TRBV15 with TRBJ2-7; 8 bases are a match to TRBD2. Germline V gives CDR1 LNHNV, CDR2 YYDKDF (reference sequence). The CDR3 consists of 19 residues. V lost 0 bases and J lost 1; bases outside the gene matches: 14. The DNA for the CDR3 is TGTGCCACCAGCAGAGATCGGCGGGAGGAAAAGCGGGATTCCTACGAGCAGTACTTC. Translating gives CATSRDRREEKRDSYEQYF.

This clonotype was counted only a few times. This chain links TRBV5-1 with TRBJ2-7; 7 positions match TRBD2. Germline CDR1 SGHRS, CDR2 YFSETQ. This CDR3 spans 15 amino acids. V lost 0 bases to trimming and J lost 5 bases; unmatched junction nucleotides: 8. The CDR3 coding sequence is TGCGCCAGCAGCTTGGGATGGGTAGCGGGCGACGAGCAGTACTTC. This encodes CASSLGWVAGDEQYF.